This passage covers 3 T cell receptor beta chains from one sample sequenced in a study of blood T cell repertoires in COVID-19. The protocol was immunoSEQ multiplex PCR, while the TCRdb copy is restricted to in-frame clones and leaves out a portion. Of 200,000 to 250,000 clones in the sample, 84% are singletons; the top ten hold approximately 1.8%. Sequenced: PBMCs or T cells enriched from blood (not recorded which). These receptors were taken from a man aged 55 to 70 who had recovered from COVID-19.

The V call is TRBV5-1, the J call TRBJ1-2; 10 nucleotides line up with TRBD1. V was clipped by 4 bases and J by 5 bases; unmatched bases: 5. The CDR3 loop spans 14 amino acids. In germline, CDR1 is SGHRS, CDR2 YFSETQ. This CDR3 reads CASSLGQGRYGYTF. The CDR3 coding sequence is TGCGCCAGCAGCCTGGGACAGGGGAGGTATGGCTACACCTTC.

This chain connects TRBV11-2 to TRBJ1-1; D is ambiguous. Trimming stripped 5 bases from V and 2 bases from J, with 3 bases between. Germline CDR1 reads SGHAT; CDR2 reads FQNNGV. This CDR3 comprises 11 residues. CDR3 sequence: CASSPNTEAFF. CDR3 bases: TGTGCCAGCAGCCCTAACACTGAAGCTTTCTTT.

CDR3 amino acids: CASSQEPDYGYTF. For the CDR3, the DNA is TGTGCCAGCAGCCAAGAGCCAGACTATGGCTACACCTTC. The V and J genes are TRBV3-1 (or the pseudogene TRBV3-2) and TRBJ1-2; D unclear. The CDR3 sequence is 13 residues long. Trimming removed 0 bases at V and 3 bases at J, with 5 bases between. Germline V gene sequence: CDR1 LGHDT, CDR2 YNNKEL (reference sequence).